The rows below give T cell receptor beta chains drawn from one sample of a study of T cell responses to AZD1222 COVID-19 vaccine. Assay: immunoSEQ multiplex PCR; the TCRdb copy retains only in-frame clones and omits some. The repertoire holds 200,000 or so clones, with around 93% as singletons. This specimen consisted of peripheral blood, obtained on day 0 of AZD1222 vaccination. These receptors originate from an adult in good health. Each CDR3 is given with its conserved first and last residue. The D gene is left open where the match is weak. A clone size is listed for some rows: how often the clone was seen (once, few, many), or a class if it is expanded.

len	d_gene	v_gene	abundance	j_gene	CDR3aa	CDR3nt
13	NA	TRBV5-4	NA	TRBJ1-2	CASSPQGQSGYTF	TGTGCCAGCAGCCCGCAGGGACAAAGTGGCTACACCTTC
14	TRBD1	TRBV9	once	TRBJ1-1	CASSGTGTNTEAFF	TGTGCCAGCAGCGGGACAGGGACGAACACTGAAGCTTTCTTT
15	NA	TRBV28	NA	TRBJ1-6	CASSRDRPLSSPLHF	TGTGCCAGCAGCCGTGACAGGCCCCTCTCTTCACCCCTCCACTTT
11	NA	TRBV10-3	NA	TRBJ2-3	CAIRTTDTQYF	TGTGCCATCAGAACGACAGATACGCAGTATTTT
14	TRBD1	TRBV5-8	NA	TRBJ2-1	CASSAGQGYNEQFF	TGTGCCAGCAGCGCGGGACAGGGCTACAATGAGCAGTTCTTC
13	NA	TRBV7-7	once	TRBJ2-7	CASSPSGQYEQYF	TGTGCTAGCAGCCCCTCGGGTCAGTACGAGCAGTACTTC
14	TRBD2	TRBV6-5	once	TRBJ2-1	CASSPPSGGNEQFF	TGTGCCAGCAGTCCGCCTAGCGGGGGGAATGAGCAGTTCTTC
11	NA	TRBV5-6	NA	TRBJ2-1	CASSSHNEQFF	TGTGCCAGCAGCTCTCACAATGAGCAGTTCTTC
16	NA	TRBV10-3	NA	TRBJ1-6	CAISESTRARGPPLHF	TGTGCCATCAGTGAGTCGACTCGGGCAAGAGGTCCACCCCTCCACTTT
16	TRBD2	TRBV9	NA	TRBJ2-7	CASSVVSSSGTYEQYF	TGTGCCAGCAGCGTAGTTTCCTCTAGCGGTACCTACGAGCAGTACTTC
15	NA	TRBV5-1	NA	TRBJ2-1	CASSLEGNAYNEQFF	TGCGCCAGCAGCTTGGAGGGGAACGCGTACAATGAGCAGTTCTTC
15	NA	TRBV27	NA	TRBJ2-6	CASSLRGSGANVLTF	TGTGCCAGCAGTTTAAGAGGGTCCGGGGCCAACGTCCTGACTTTC
16	NA	TRBV6-1	NA	TRBJ1-6	CASSDPGLTLNSPLHF	TGTGCCAGCAGTGATCCAGGGTTAACTCTCAATTCACCCCTCCACTTT
15	TRBD2	TRBV19	NA	TRBJ2-3	CASSKPGLGGDTQYF	TGTGCCAGTAGTAAACCGGGACTAGGGGGAGATACGCAGTATTTT
12	NA	TRBV6-6	NA	TRBJ1-3	CASSYSGGGKGF	TGTGCCAGCAGTTACTCGGGCGGGGGCAAGGGCTTT
16	TRBD2	TRBV27	NA	TRBJ2-1	CASSPRGSGSYNEQFF	TGTGCCAGCAGTCCACGGGGGAGCGGGAGTTACAATGAGCAGTTCTTC
16	TRBD2	TRBV7-6	NA	TRBJ2-3	CASSPTSGRSTDTQYF	TGTGCCAGCAGCCCAACTAGCGGGAGGAGCACAGATACGCAGTATTTT
15	NA	TRBV5-1	NA	TRBJ1-2	CASSPAGLNFYGYTF	TGCGCCAGCAGCCCAGCGGGGCTTAACTTCTATGGCTACACCTTC
14	TRBD1	TRBV27	NA	TRBJ1-6	CASSWDRASSPLHF	TGTGCCAGCAGTTGGGACAGGGCAAGTTCACCCCTCCACTTT
15	NA	TRBV3-1/TRBV3-2	NA	TRBJ1-3	CASSQTAYSGNTIYF	TGTGCCAGCAGCCAAACGGCCTACTCTGGAAACACCATATATTTT
12	NA	TRBV7-2	NA	TRBJ1-2	CASSLAVVGYTF	TGTGCCAGCAGCTTAGCGGTAGTCGGCTACACCTTC
17	NA	TRBV12-2	NA	TRBJ2-1	CASRLTRTSGSIVEQFF	TGTGCAAGTCGCTTAACTAGGACTAGCGGGAGCATCGTTGAGCAGTTCTTC
13	NA	TRBV19	NA	TRBJ1-6	CASSTGVGSPLHF	TGTGCCAGTAGTACAGGGGTTGGTTCACCCCTCCACTTT
12	NA	TRBV23-1	NA	TRBJ2-1	CASSQSLLAQFF	TGCGCCAGCAGTCAATCGTTGCTAGCCCAGTTCTTC
18	TRBD2	TRBV15	NA	TRBJ2-3	CATSRVPLAGAPGDTQYF	TGTGCCACCAGCAGAGTCCCTCTAGCGGGAGCCCCGGGAGATACGCAGTATTTT
15	TRBD1	TRBV24-1	NA	TRBJ1-1	CATSDRTGGHTEAFF	TGTGCCACCAGTGATCGGACAGGGGGGCACACTGAAGCTTTCTTT
15	TRBD1	TRBV9	NA	TRBJ1-1	CASSATGTGNTEAFF	TGTGCCAGCAGCGCTACCGGGACAGGGAACACTGAAGCTTTCTTT
12	NA	TRBV2	NA	TRBJ2-7	CASSEGTREQYF	TGTGCCAGCAGTGAGGGCACACGCGAGCAGTACTTC
15	TRBD1	TRBV5-1	once	TRBJ2-3	CASSLGPTGVDTQYF	TGCGCCAGCAGCTTGGGACCCACAGGGGTAGATACGCAGTATTTT
16	NA	TRBV19	NA	TRBJ2-2	CASSILKVFNTGELFF	TGTGCCAGTAGTATCCTAAAGGTCTTTAACACCGGGGAGCTGTTTTTT
17	TRBD1	TRBV9	NA	TRBJ2-2	CASSVNSRGQFTGELFF	TGTGCCAGCAGCGTAAATTCTCGGGGACAGTTCACCGGGGAGCTGTTTTTT
13	TRBD1	TRBV11-3	NA	TRBJ1-1	CASSPGQGAEAFF	TGTGCCAGCAGCCCCGGACAGGGGGCTGAAGCTTTCTTT
13	TRBD1	TRBV20-1	NA	TRBJ1-1	CSASSATGIEAFF	TGCAGTGCTAGTTCGGCGACAGGGATTGAAGCTTTCTTT
15	NA	TRBV15	NA	TRBJ2-1	CATIQGRSSYNEQFF	TGTGCCACCATTCAAGGGCGTAGCTCCTACAATGAGCAGTTCTTC
14	TRBD1	TRBV6-5	once	TRBJ1-3	CASSGQGTGNTIYF	TGTGCCAGCAGCGGACAGGGAACTGGAAACACCATATATTTT
14	NA	TRBV5-1	NA	TRBJ1-1	CASSSGQTATEAFF	TGCGCCAGCAGCTCCGGACAGACGGCAACTGAAGCTTTCTTT
13	NA	TRBV3-1/TRBV3-2	few	TRBJ1-2	CASSRGGGYGYTF	TGTGCCAGCAGCCGAGGGGGGGGCTATGGCTACACCTTC